This T cell receptor beta chain was documented in a study of blood T cell repertoires in COVID-19. Whole-study context: T cells, B-cell-depleted T cells, or PBMCs supplied cDNA or gDNA.

Methods used by the authors: Researchers report that nucleated cell counts were estimated from reference gene primer amplification. Repertoires were generated with immunoSEQ multiplex PCR, while TCRdb's copy carries only in-frame clones and drops some. V and J calls and clone size are as listed in that table; D and trimming were resolved from the DNA. This sample yields about 110,000 clones, of which 88% are seen a single time; roughly 2.5% belongs to the top ten. Trimming pared 2 bases from V and 7 bases from J, leaving 18 bases between. Germline loops: CDR1 MDHEN, CDR2 SYDVKM. CDR3 length equals 16 residues.

V and J are TRBV28 and TRBJ2-1; possible D gene TRBD2, 7 bases. The TCR comes from a human donor in a cohort sampled during active COVID-19. The sequenced sample was peripheral blood. The CDR3 here is CASSLIGGGAGNEQFF. The CDR3 nucleotides read TGTGCCAGCAGTTTAATCGGAGGGGGGGCAGGGAATGAGCAGTTCTTC.